The next 28 T cell receptor beta chains were all read from a single sample in a study of OX40 agonist ivuxolimab in advanced cancers. Data came from immunoSEQ multiplex PCR; TCRdb stores just in-frame clones and leaves some out. The table lists about 20,000 clones, around 78% of them singletons. The material sequenced was CD4+ or CD8+ T cells sorted from blood, taken in a trial of the OX40 agonist ivuxolimab. The source of these receptors is an adult with an advanced solid tumor such as melanoma, head and neck, liver or kidney cancer.

The V call is TRBV27, the J call TRBJ2-2; a possible D gene is TRBD1 (5 bases). CDR1 and CDR2 from the germline V gene are MNHEY and SMNVEV (reference sequence). Trimming took off 2 bases at V and 5 bases at J, with 6 bases between the two ends. This CDR3 comprises 13 residues. CDR3 region: CASSLTGTGELFF. The DNA of the CDR3 is TGTGCCAGCAGTTTAACAGGTACCGGGGAGCTGTTTTTT.

The V gene is TRBV7-9, the J gene TRBJ1-1; no clear D gene. The germline V gene has CDR1 SEHNR and CDR2 FQNEAQ (reference sequence). V lost 1 base and J 2 bases, leaving 11 bases between the germline ends. The CDR3 is 15 amino acids. The chain's CDR3 is CASSLVSGGNTEAFF. The CDR3 DNA follows: TGTGCCAGCAGCTTAGTGAGCGGTGGAAACACTGAAGCTTTCTTT.

The chain joins TRBV5-1 to TRBJ2-7; 9 bases align to TRBD2. The CDR3 is made up of 15 amino acids. V lost 5 bases, J lost 1 base, and 7 bases stayed unmatched. Germline lookup yields CDR1 SGHRS and CDR2 YFSETQ. CDR3 in amino acids: CASSQTSGHSYEQYF. DNA of the CDR3: TGCGCCAGCAGTCAGACTAGCGGACATTCCTACGAGCAGTACTTC.

V is TRBV6-1 and J is TRBJ2-7, with D uncertain. V was shortened by 1 base and J by 1 base, with 11 bases between the two germline ends. The CDR3 contains 15 residues. Germline-derived CDR1 and CDR2 are MNHNS and SASEGT. CDR3 region: CASSEVARRSYEQYF. The CDR3, as DNA: TGTGCCAGCAGTGAAGTCGCCAGGCGATCCTACGAGCAGTACTTC.

This chain uses TRBV27 with TRBJ2-7; D may correspond to TRBD1 or TRBD2 (5 bases each). Trimming stripped 6 bases from V and 2 bases from J, with 14 bases between. Germline V CDR1 and CDR2: MNHEY, SMNVEV (reference sequence). The length of the CDR3 is 14 residues. CDR3 nucleotide sequence: TGTGCCAGCAGACCGGGGACGTCTACCTACGAGCAGTACTTC. Protein: CASRPGTSTYEQYF.

A remark on this clone: The sample contains more than one DNA sequence encoding this CDR3. The chain links TRBV9 to TRBJ2-7; unclear D gene. The CDR3 extends over 14 amino acids. V lost 0 bases to trimming and J lost 0 bases, with 7 bases between them. CDR1 is SGDLS and CDR2 is YYNGEE in the germline V gene. The CDR3 reads CASSVGQSSYEQYF. DNA of the CDR3: TGTGCCAGCAGCGTAGGCCAAAGCTCCTACGAGCAGTACTTC.

The chain links TRBV9 to TRBJ2-5, with D perhaps matching TRBD1 (6 bases). Germline assignment: CDR1 SGDLS and CDR2 YYNGEE. Between the trimmed V and J ends, which lost 0 bases and 2 bases, there was a span of 11 bases. This CDR3 has 15 residues. The CDR3: CASSVEAGVQETQYF. The CDR3 coding sequence is TGTGCCAGCAGCGTAGAGGCAGGGGTACAAGAGACCCAGTACTTC.

J is TRBJ2-7 and V is TRBV27; D is tentatively TRBD1 or TRBD2 (5 bases each). There are 13 residues in the CDR3. Trimming cost V 6 bases and J 2 bases, with 11 bases left between them. The germline V gene encodes CDR1 MNHEY and CDR2 SMNVEV (reference sequence). CDR3 amino acids: CASRSGPTYEQYF. The DNA of the CDR3 is TGTGCCAGCAGATCGGGACCAACCTACGAGCAGTACTTC.

CDR3 DNA sequence: TGTGCCAGCAGTCCCCCGGGACAGCCCTACGAGCAGTACTTC. Translated, it gives CASSPPGQPYEQYF. The rearrangement uses TRBV28 and TRBJ2-5, with TRBD1 matching 7 bases. Gene TRBJ2-7 matches the end of the DNA better, so the J call may be wrong. Germline V gives CDR1 MDHEN, CDR2 SYDVKM. This CDR3 has 14 residues.

For the CDR3, the DNA is TGTGCCAGCAATCCCAGGGGGCCGTTCTCTGGAAACACCATATATTTT. It translates to CASNPRGPFSGNTIYF. The chain uses TRBV28 and TRBJ1-3, with 8 positions matching TRBD1. This CDR3 contains 16 residues. From germline, CDR1 is MDHEN and CDR2 SYDVKM. Germline trimming cut 7 bases from V and 0 bases from J; bases unmatched to any gene: 8.

This clone is medium-sized in the sample. This chain links TRBV6-6 with TRBJ2-7; 10 bases are shared with TRBD1. With 3 bases clipped from V and 3 bases from J, the junction kept 5 bases outside the gene matches. The CDR3 loop spans 15 amino acids. Germline CDR1 MNHNY, CDR2 SVGAGI (reference sequence). The CDR3 nucleotides are TGTGCCAGCAGTTATGGGACAGGGGAAGTCTACGAGCAGTACTTC. Its translation: CASSYGTGEVYEQYF.

The rearrangement links TRBV4-3 to TRBJ1-1; 7 bases are a match to TRBD1. Trimming removed 3 bases from V and 4 bases from J; junction bases left unmatched: 2. This CDR3 is 13 amino acids long. Per the germline V gene, CDR1 is LGHNA and CDR2 is YSLEER. CDR3 bases: TGCGCCAGCAGCCATTCAGGGGGCACTGAAGCTTTCTTT. Its protein is CASSHSGGTEAFF.

On this clone: One junction end does not reproduce the germline sequence, and a read error may be involved. The chain is built from TRBV9 and TRBJ2-7; D not certain. Germline V gene lookup returns CDR1 SGDLS and CDR2 YYNGEE. This CDR3 has 15 residues. CDR3 sequence: CASSPLALPSHEQYF. CDR3 nucleotide sequence: TGTGCCAGCAGCCCCCTGGCTCTCCCCTCCCACGAGCAGTACTTC. Combining the CDR3 with reference TRBV9 and TRBJ2-7 gives the whole variable domain DSGVTQTPKHLITATGQRVTLRCSPRSGDLSVYWYQQSLDQGLQFLIQYYNGEERAKGNILERFSAQQFPDLHSELNLSSLELGDSALYFCASSPLALPSHEQYFGPGTRLTVT.

V gene TRBV19 combines with J gene TRBJ1-2; D not certain. The length of the CDR3 is 15 residues. The V and J ends lost 3 bases and 0 bases respectively, with 11 bases between them. Germline V gene lookup returns CDR1 LNHDA and CDR2 SQIVND (reference sequence). DNA of the CDR3: TGTGCCAGTAGTATCCTTCCCACCGCTAACTATGGCTACACCTTC. Translation gives CASSILPTANYGYTF.

The chain combines TRBV2 with TRBJ2-7; TRBD1 might be the D (6 bases). Trimming removed 6 bases at V and 2 bases at J, with 14 bases between. The CDR3 totals 14 residues. Germline V CDR1 and CDR2: SNHLY, FYNNEI. CDR3 protein: CASSGQSAAYEQYF. The CDR3 nucleotides are TGTGCCAGCAGCGGACAGTCTGCGGCCTACGAGCAGTACTTC.

The chain recombines TRBV7-2 with TRBJ2-7, with a weak D call TRBD1 (6 bases). The ends were cut back, 0 bases at V and 5 bases at J, with 14 bases in the middle. Per germline, CDR1 SGHTA and CDR2 FQGNSA. This CDR3 region has 15 residues. The CDR3 loop is CASSLAAQGSHEQYF. CDR3 DNA: TGTGCCAGCAGCTTAGCGGCACAGGGATCCCACGAGCAGTACTTC.

The rearrangement links TRBV10-2 to TRBJ2-1; a weak D match, TRBD1 (5 bases). The CDR3 consists of 14 residues. Trimming stripped 5 bases from V and 2 bases from J, with 10 bases between. Germline CDR1 is WSHSY and CDR2 is SAAADI. CDR3 DNA sequence: TGCGCCAGCAGTTCCCTAGGGGCCTACAATGAGCAGTTCTTC. This sequence encodes CASSSLGAYNEQFF.

The gene calls are TRBV7-8 and TRBJ1-5; D remains ambiguous. V shed 4 bases and J shed 2 bases, with 9 bases lying between them. This CDR3 is 14 amino acids long. Per the germline V gene, CDR1 is SGHVS and CDR2 is FQNEAQ. The CDR3 nucleotides are TGTGCCAGCAGCTCAATGGCCGGCAATCAGCCCCAGCATTTT. Protein: CASSSMAGNQPQHF.

This clone is deemed medium-sized. This sequence joins TRBV2 and TRBJ2-7; D ambiguous. CDR1 SNHLY and CDR2 FYNNEI come from the germline V gene. The CDR3 length is 13 residues. V lost 3 bases and J 2 bases, leaving 8 bases between the germline ends. This CDR3 is CASSEGPAYEQYF. The CDR3 DNA reads as TGTGCCAGCAGTGAGGGCCCGGCCTACGAGCAGTACTTC.

The rearrangement joins TRBV11-2 to TRBJ2-5, with 7 nucleotides matching TRBD2. This CDR3 comprises 17 residues. Germline V gene sequence: CDR1 SGHAT, CDR2 FQNNGV. V shed 5 bases and J 0 bases; nucleotides not matched to a gene: 12. The CDR3, as DNA: TGTGCCAGCAGCCAGGGTGGGGCTAGCGGCTACCAAGAGACCCAGTACTTC. Protein product: CASSQGGASGYQETQYF.

This clone came up once. The rearrangement uses TRBV6-5 and TRBJ2-2; D is unclear. Between the trimmed V and J ends, which lost 0 bases and 4 bases, there was a span of 6 bases. The CDR3 is 14 residues long. CDR1 is MNHEY and CDR2 is SVGAGI in the germline V gene. The CDR3 loop is CASSYSGGTGELFF. CDR3 nucleotide sequence: TGTGCCAGCAGTTACTCGGGCGGCACCGGGGAGCTGTTTTTT.

The chain couples TRBV9 to TRBJ1-6, with TRBD1 as a possible D gene (6 bases). CDR3 length: 15 residues. Germline values: CDR1 SGDLS, CDR2 YYNGEE. V was pared by 0 bases and J by 3 bases, with 7 bases between. The CDR3 DNA follows: TGTGCCAGCAGCGTAGGACAGGACTATAATTCACCCCTCCACTTT. Translated: CASSVGQDYNSPLHF.

This clone was picked up a small number of times. V gene TRBV9 combines with J gene TRBJ2-4, with D perhaps TRBD2 (6 bases). This CDR3 spans 15 amino acids. Germline V gene sequence: CDR1 SGDLS, CDR2 YYNGEE. V dropped 2 bases and J dropped 6 bases, with 15 bases sitting between them. The CDR3 DNA reads as TGTGCCAGCAGCGTCGGGGGAGATACAGGAAACATTCAGTACTTC. Its translation: CASSVGGDTGNIQYF.

DNA of the CDR3: TGTGCCAGTACGGCAGGGAACACCGGGGAGCTGTTTTTT. It yields the protein CASTAGNTGELFF. The V call is TRBV19, the J call TRBJ2-2; no firm D call. V was clipped by 7 bases and J by 1 base, with 7 bases between them. This CDR3 contains 13 residues. Germline V lookup: CDR1 LNHDA, CDR2 SQIVND (reference sequence). The whole variable domain, filled in from reference TRBV19 and TRBJ2-2, reads DGGITQSPKYLFRKEGQNVTLSCEQNLNHDAMYWYRQDPGQGLRLIYYSQIVNDFQKGDIAEGYSVSREKKESFPLTVTSAQKNPTAFYLCASTAGNTGELFFGEGSRLTVL.

The rearrangement uses TRBV7-6 and TRBJ2-3, with D tentatively TRBD2 (5 bases). V shed 2 bases and J shed 10 bases, with 10 bases lying between them. The germline CDR1 and CDR2 sequences are SGHVS and FNYEAQ. There are 12 residues in the CDR3. CDR3 sequence reads: CASSLSRGPQYF. The CDR3 nucleotides are TGTGCCAGCAGCTTAAGCCGGGGTCCGCAGTATTTT.

This chain joins TRBV18 and TRBJ2-3; 9 nucleotides match TRBD1. After removal of 3 bases from V and 8 bases from J, the junction contained 9 bases not matched to a gene. The CDR3 loop spans 15 amino acids. The germline CDR1 and CDR2 sequences are KGHSH and LQKENI. The CDR3: CASSPGQGFSGTQYF. CDR3 nucleotides: TGTGCCAGCTCACCTGGACAGGGGTTTAGTGGTACGCAGTATTTT.

V is TRBV5-1 and J is TRBJ1-1; 7 bases line up with TRBD1. Unmatched junction bases numbered 3, after V lost 0 bases and J lost 4 bases. Germline V CDR1 and CDR2: SGHRS, YFSETQ. The CDR3 loop spans 14 amino acids. This chain's CDR3 is CASSLVAGGTEAFF. CDR3 bases: TGCGCCAGCAGCTTGGTTGCAGGGGGCACTGAAGCTTTCTTT.

V is TRBV10-2 and J is TRBJ2-7; D is undetermined. The CDR3 sequence is 14 residues long. Germline V gene data show CDR1 as WSHSY and CDR2 as SAAADI. V lost 2 bases and J lost 2, with 10 bases in between. The CDR3 loop is CASSERAETYEQYF. In DNA, the CDR3 is TGCGCCAGCAGTGAGAGGGCGGAAACCTACGAGCAGTACTTC.